A selection of T cell receptor beta chains follows, all from one sample in a study of blood T cell repertoires in COVID-19. Sequencing was performed with immunoSEQ multiplex PCR; in TCRdb, only in-frame clones are kept and a portion is missing. The table has 250,000 to 400,000 clones, about 90% seen once. The sequenced sample was peripheral blood. The receptors derive from a woman in her twenties or thirties with COVID-19, enrolled during active disease. CDR3s leave out the opening cysteine and the closing phenylalanine or tryptophan.

v_gene,j_gene,CDR3aa
TRBV5-1,TRBJ2-5,ASSLAGTGGRETQY
TRBV3-1/TRBV3-2,TRBJ1-2,ASSQGQATHGYT
TRBV19,TRBJ2-7,ASSIYRAGGSYEQY
TRBV19,TRBJ1-6,ASSIPGDSPLH
TRBV7-9,TRBJ1-1,ASSTDLNTEAF
TRBV29-1,TRBJ1-2,SVEARDSLYGYT
TRBV19,TRBJ1-3,ASSNYRTSNTIY
TRBV7-9,TRBJ1-5,ASSLAGSGNQPQH
TRBV18,TRBJ2-1,ASSPGNEQF
TRBV27,TRBJ2-7,ASSNAGDSYEQY
TRBV28,TRBJ1-1,ASKEGPMNTEAF
TRBV3-1/TRBV3-2,TRBJ2-1,ASSQMTSGRTNEQF
TRBV10-3,TRBJ2-6,AISETGSGANVLT
TRBV11-2,TRBJ1-1,ASRYQGSTEAF
TRBV5-1,TRBJ2-7,ASSRGLAGAHEQY
TRBV5-1,TRBJ2-1,ASSSTGESSYNEQF
TRBV14,TRBJ1-4,ASSHRSTTNEKLF
TRBV19,TRBJ1-1,ASSIGGGYTEAF
TRBV7-9,TRBJ2-1,ASSLRQGAYNEQF
TRBV6-2/TRBV6-3,TRBJ2-1,ASSYGSSGGKGEQF
TRBV5-1,TRBJ2-3,ASSLVSTGADTQY
TRBV14,TRBJ2-1,ASSGTSGRGNEQF
TRBV30,TRBJ2-7,AWVGAYEQY
TRBV6-5,TRBJ1-5,ASNGRADNQPQH
TRBV2,TRBJ2-7,ASNALSGGSYEQY
TRBV27,TRBJ2-1,ASSYGGFNEQF
TRBV3-1/TRBV3-2,TRBJ2-1,ASSPGLAGVYEQF
TRBV5-1,TRBJ1-2,ASSLDSGYGGYT
TRBV7-9,TRBJ1-5,ASSLGQGNQPQH
TRBV7-9,TRBJ2-7,ASSPLAGGYEQY
TRBV7-2,TRBJ2-3,ASSVGLAGGTDTQY
TRBV30,TRBJ1-2,ACSYGYT
TRBV30,TRBJ2-7,AWSGPYEQY
TRBV27,TRBJ2-1,ASSLDWGDYNEQF
TRBV24-1,TRBJ2-5,ATSDGHEETQY
TRBV5-4,TRBJ2-3,ASSLRTSGMADTQY
TRBV10-2,TRBJ2-1,ASSEGSGPYNEQF
TRBV19,TRBJ2-7,ASSPSSSSYEQY
TRBV30,TRBJ1-1,AWSDTGTIFF
TRBV11-2,TRBJ2-5,ASSPRRGETQY
TRBV7-2,TRBJ2-5,ASSSLRGYQETQY
TRBV5-4,TRBJ2-5,ASSPSGLAETQY
TRBV5-1,TRBJ2-3,ASSLVSPTADTQY
TRBV30,TRBJ2-1,AWRPSGRSGNEQF
TRBV7-9,TRBJ1-1,ASSIQTTGGEAF
TRBV7-2,TRBJ1-1,ASRVEPNTEAF
TRBV5-1,TRBJ2-1,ASSLVGGEGNEQF
TRBV18,TRBJ1-2,ASSRLSPDGYT
TRBV27,TRBJ1-4,ASSLGTDNEKLF
TRBV2,TRBJ1-1,ASTFDRGDTEAF